A selection of T cell receptor beta chains follows, all from one sample in a study of blood T cell repertoires in COVID-19. Clones were read by immunoSEQ multiplex PCR, and TCRdb kept only the in-frame ones, dropping some. In the table there are 200,000 to 250,000 clones, about 89% of which are singletons. The source material was peripheral blood. These receptors originate from a woman in her fifties or sixties who had recovered from COVID-19. The CDR3 runs from the conserved cysteine through the conserved F or W.

j_call v_call cdr3_aa
TRBJ1-2 TRBV5-6 CASSPGGPPHGYTF
TRBJ2-5 TRBV24-1 CATSDLAGGYQETQYF
TRBJ2-2 TRBV3-1/TRBV3-2 CASSQTSPSTGELFF
TRBJ2-5 TRBV7-9 CASTTIGETQYF
TRBJ1-1 TRBV19 CASIVENRGGTEAFF
TRBJ1-6 TRBV27 CASSLSAGLYNSPLHF
TRBJ1-2 TRBV5-4 CASSLYGEEGYTF
TRBJ1-1 TRBV11-2 CASSHQGAPALNTEAFF
TRBJ1-1 TRBV7-4 CASSLGRRRNTEAFF
TRBJ1-6 TRBV2 CASRTGGDYNSPLHF
TRBJ1-4 TRBV7-2 CASSSEGTGKLFF
TRBJ2-5 TRBV6-5 CASRRTRETQYF
TRBJ1-5 TRBV4-2 CASSQDSRGNQPQHF
TRBJ2-1 TRBV7-6 CASSSTELAENNEQFF
TRBJ1-1 TRBV9 CASGGQGTVTEAFF
TRBJ2-1 TRBV19 CATTPENNEQFF
TRBJ1-6 TRBV28 CASSVGGGGNSPLHF
TRBJ2-7 TRBV6-6 CASSASGTGVGEQYF
TRBJ2-1 TRBV5-1 CASSLGLNNEQFF
TRBJ2-3 TRBV5-4 CASSSAGLSTDTQYF
TRBJ1-2 TRBV2 CASMGAIFYTF
TRBJ2-7 TRBV29-1 CSVVVDLQYEQYF
TRBJ2-5 TRBV3-1/TRBV3-2 CASSQEAGSGGAGKTQYF
TRBJ1-6 TRBV18 CASSSDGGRDSPLHF
TRBJ1-1 TRBV6-6 CASSYGGGIMNTEAFF
TRBJ2-7 TRBV5-5 CASSPHYEQYF
TRBJ2-5 TRBV6-5 CASSPGNQETQYF
TRBJ2-5 TRBV3-1/TRBV3-2 CASSQDLAGGFQETQYF
TRBJ1-1 TRBV18 CASSPPGLVAFF
TRBJ2-7 TRBV11-1 CASSDQDRLSYEQYF
TRBJ2-7 TRBV15 CATSRDLMHWAQSRYEQYF
TRBJ1-2 TRBV9 CASSSDKSFNYGYTF
TRBJ2-7 TRBV5-4 CASSSTGLRAYEQYF
TRBJ2-7 TRBV28 CASSSPAGASYEQYF
TRBJ1-5 TRBV28 CASSQGYSNQPQHF
TRBJ1-6 TRBV5-8 CASSPDRDNSPLHF
TRBJ2-2 TRBV25-1 CASSDPRVSDTGELFF
TRBJ2-7 TRBV4-3 CASSQEGMIGSYEQYF
TRBJ2-5 TRBV28 CASSRSGQFGETQYF
TRBJ1-4 TRBV27 CASTRTGGGDKLFF
TRBJ2-3 TRBV28 CASRPPWGQGEVRYQYF
TRBJ1-6 TRBV6-2/TRBV6-3 CASSYGTGRNSPLHF
TRBJ2-5 TRBV11-1 CASSLVGGTQYF
TRBJ2-2 TRBV10-1 CASSESEGRNTGELFF
TRBJ2-7 TRBV6-6 CASSKDRDEQYF
TRBJ1-1 TRBV4-2 CASSQGGSNTEAFF
TRBJ2-6 TRBV13 CASSRSGANVLTF
TRBJ2-5 TRBV10-3 CAISLTSGGSQETQYF